These 5 T cell receptor beta chains were all obtained from the same sample, sequenced in a study of graft-versus-host responses after intestinal transplantation. Clones were sequenced by immunoSEQ multiplex PCR, and TCRdb holds only the in-frame ones, with some missing. This table has some 40,000 clones, approximately 86% appearing once. Once graft tissue had been processed, intraepithelial and lamina propria lymphocytes were released. The sample here was ileum tissue, taken more than 200 days after intestinal transplant. All receptors derive from a human patient who received an intestinal transplant, so some T cells may come from the graft donor.

V usage is TRBV5-6 and J usage is TRBJ1-2, with TRBD1 matching over 8 bases. The CDR3 contains 16 residues. V lost 3 bases, J lost 4 bases, and 11 bases stayed unmatched. Germline CDR1 reads SGHDT; CDR2 reads YYEEEE. The CDR3 here is CASSWEAGGGSYGYTF. CDR3 bases: TGTGCCAGCAGCTGGGAGGCAGGGGGCGGTAGCTATGGCTACACCTTC. Variable domain in full (rest from reference TRBV5-6 and TRBJ1-2): DAGVTQSPTHLIKTRGQQVTLRCSPKSGHDTVSWYQQALGQGPQFIFQYYEEEERQRGNFPDRFSGHQFPNYSSELNVNALLLGDSALYLCASSWEAGGGSYGYTFGSGTRLTVV.

The gene calls are TRBV19 and TRBJ2-3; 7 nucleotides agree with TRBD1. CDR3 size: 13 residues. The V and J ends lost 9 bases and 1 base, in that order; junction bases with no gene match: 4. Germline CDR1 and CDR2: LNHDA and SQIVND (reference sequence). The CDR3 coding sequence is TGTGCCAGCGCACAGGGGCGCACAGATACGCAGTATTTT. It yields the protein CASAQGRTDTQYF.

This sequence joins TRBV5-1 and TRBJ2-1; 9 positions match TRBD2. The trim removed 0 bases at V and 6 bases at J, leaving 4 bases unmatched. The CDR3 contains 15 residues. Germline CDR1 SGHRS, CDR2 YFSETQ. CDR3 nucleotide sequence: TGCGCCAGCAGCTTGGAATTAGCGGGAGTCAATGAGCAGTTCTTC. It encodes CASSLELAGVNEQFF.

The chain employs TRBV27 and TRBJ2-1; tentatively, D is TRBD1 (6 bases). Trimming shortened V by 7 bases and J by 4 bases, and 14 bases separated the two germline ends. This CDR3 is 14 amino acids long. Germline V CDR1 and CDR2: MNHEY, SMNVEV (reference sequence). CDR3 amino acids: CASNNLGGYNEQFF. In DNA, the CDR3 is TGTGCCAGCAATAACTTAGGGGGATACAATGAGCAGTTCTTC.

V and J are TRBV11-2 and TRBJ1-5; maybe TRBD1 (6 bases). Germline CDR1 and CDR2: SGHAT and FQNNGV. CDR3 length: 15 residues. Trimming shortened V by 1 base and J by 3 bases, and 10 bases separated the two germline ends. The CDR3 DNA follows: TGTGCCAGCAGCTTAGCAGGACAGCTCAATCAGCCCCAGCATTTT. Translating gives CASSLAGQLNQPQHF.